This T cell receptor (beta chain) was observed in a study of blood T cells in healthy people across ages. Study outcomes and limitations: Possibly, changes in expanded clonotypes were confounded because donor CMV status was unknown.

This CDR3 comprises 15 residues. Looked up from germline, CDR1 is MNHEY and CDR2 is SVGAGI. Approximately 10 milliliters was the volume of peripheral blood drawn from each donor. Alongside a J-beta primer mix, a sample-barcoded 5' primer served in a second PCR lasting 7 to 11 cycles. TCRdb re-analysed the 5' RACE reads in MiXCR, keeping a single row per CDR3 protein. The sample lists 500,000 to 700,000 distinct CDR3 sequences; about 30% were seen once. On this clonotype: Its specificity is not known. A much bigger clone sits one base away, suggesting this may be a read error.

This chain links TRBV6-5 with TRBJ2-1, with 9 nucleotides matching TRBD1. Sequences were obtained from blood. This clonotype was sampled from a woman over 75 in good health. CDR3 protein: CASSDRGVTYKEQFF. CDR3 nucleotides: TGTGCCAGCAGTGACAGGGGGGTTACCTACAAGGAGCAGTTCTTC.